This T cell receptor beta chain was sequenced during a study of early T cells in non-severe SARS-CoV-2 infection (dated by TCRdb to about 2021). Regarding the research as a whole: Because TCR sequencing relied on bulk RNA taken from unsorted whole blood, pairing of alpha and beta chains was not possible.

Set within a cohort of healthcare workers in London, UK, this nested case-control study involved weekly PCR testing of nasopharyngeal swabs along with blood sampling. Between 23 and 31 March 2020, the week of the UK lockdown, healthcare workers were enrolled and then followed up weekly for as long as 16 weeks. V loses 2 bases, J loses 7 bases, and the germline ends lie 13 bases apart. CDR1 and CDR2 are drawn from the germline V gene: SGHRS, YFSETQ. The CDR3 runs 13 amino acids, cysteine and phenylalanine included. Only the CDR3 DNA stays, 39 bases, in frame from base 1. This clonotype was recorded many times. Its antigen remains undetermined. No much larger clone is present one base from it, and per-base qualities are unavailable. Broader findings and caveats from the paper: VDJdb matching was skewed toward anti-spike CD8 responses and likely underestimated virus-specific expansions by missing private and CD4 specificities.

The library was made by 5' RACE. The sample was run on a NextSeq 500. Unique molecular identifiers were attached to individual cDNA molecules in the TCR library protocol so that sequencing error and PCR bias could be corrected. Both TCR alpha and beta chains were sequenced, and tight co-correlation was observed between alpha and beta sequence abundances in each sample. The study's processing was this. Decombinator V4 was used to perform V gene, J gene and CDR3 annotation of TCR sequences. TCRs were defined as expanded if a significant change between any two time points was detected under a Poisson model with p below 0.0001. TCR abundances were normalised to the total number of TCRs sequenced in each sample and reported as counts per million. TRAV1-2 paired with TRAJ12, TRAJ20 or TRAJ33 defined MAIT TCRs, while TRAV10 paired with TRAJ18 defined iNKT TCRs. VDJdb, accessed 1 November 2021, was searched for CMV, EBV and SARS-CoV-2 annotated TCRs, with TCRs annotated for multiple antigens excluded. The public sequencing data were trimmed at Q25 with fastp and processed into clonotypes with MiXCR by TCRdb, which kept only in-frame beta chains. Each CDR3 protein appears once, grouped with its most common genes and DNA. The V and J calls, along with clone size, are taken from TCRdb and not from the paper's own processing. Recorded for this sample are some 82,000 distinct CDR3 sequences; 9% to 13% of them occurred a single time. Under 3% of the sample is taken by the ten largest.

The chain was built from TRBV5-1 and TRBJ2-7; the D gene lacks a confident call. The receptor's source is an adult who was a healthcare worker with PCR-confirmed SARS-CoV-2 infection or an uninfected control (not recorded which). The sequenced sample was whole blood. The sequenced DNA is TGCGCCAGCAGCTTAATAGCCCCATCGGAGCAGTACTTC. Its protein is CASSLIAPSEQYF. Outside the CDR3, residues come from the reference TRBV5-1 and TRBJ2-7 proteins, so the full variable domain is: KAGVTQTPRYLIKTRGQQVTLSCSPISGHRSVSWYQQTPGQGLQFLFEYFSETQRNKGNFPGRFSGRQFSNSRSEMNVSTLELGDSALYLCASSLIAPSEQYFGPGTRLTVT.